This T cell receptor (beta chain) was sequenced in a study of T cells in Graves' hyperthyroidism and ophthalmopathy. From RNA transcripts, TCR beta CDR3 regions were amplified. With the HTBI primer set, the TCR CDR3 went through a first round of RT-PCR. TCRdb recomputed calls from the multiplex PCR reads with MiXCR, one row per CDR3 protein. The sample carries about 560,000 distinct CDR3 sequences, over 15% recorded once. Clinical symptoms, serum thyroxine and TRAb, thyroid ultrasound and orbital computed tomography together formed the diagnostic basis. The germline V and J ends were trimmed by 7 bases and 1 base, with 10 bases remaining between them. This CDR3 region has 14 residues.

Sequenced: blood. The TCR originated in a woman younger than 30 with Graves' hyperthyroidism. The chain carries TRBV12-3 or TRBV12-4 and TRBJ2-2, with D perhaps matching TRBD1 or TRBD2 (5 bases each). The CDR3 sequence is CASTLGGNTGELFF. The CDR3 DNA is TGTGCCAGCACCCTTGGGGGGAACACCGGGGAGCTGTTTTTT.